This entry describes one TCR beta chain. Treatment reported: oral pan-JAK inhibitor, 5-10 mg twice daily. This specimen comes from a study of CD8+ T cells in alopecia areata. Extracted RNA was reverse transcribed, and the resulting cDNA served as sequencing template. Assay used: immunoSEQ multiplex PCR; TCRdb lists only in-frame clones, some missing. The sample gives over 150,000 clones, around half of which show up once; roughly 10% is in the top ten. The ends were cut back, 3 bases at V and 6 bases at J, with 11 bases in the middle. Per the germline V gene, CDR1 is WSHSY and CDR2 is SAAADI. The CDR3 contains 13 residues.

This TCR was recovered from a human donor with alopecia areata. This sequence joins TRBV10-2 and TRBJ1-2; D is undetermined. Sequencing used CD8+ T cells sorted from blood, obtained at week 24, from a patient treated with tofacitinib. The CDR3 sequence: CASSDRRINGYTF. In DNA form, the CDR3 reads TGCGCCAGCAGTGATCGCAGGATCAATGGCTACACCTTC.